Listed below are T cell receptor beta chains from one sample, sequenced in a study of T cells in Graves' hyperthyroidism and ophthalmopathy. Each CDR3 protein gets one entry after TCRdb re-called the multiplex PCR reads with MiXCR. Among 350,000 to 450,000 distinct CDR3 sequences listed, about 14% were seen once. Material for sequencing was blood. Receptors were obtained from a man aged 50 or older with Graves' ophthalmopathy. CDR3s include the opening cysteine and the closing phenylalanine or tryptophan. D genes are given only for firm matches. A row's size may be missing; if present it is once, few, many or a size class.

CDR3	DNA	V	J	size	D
CASRSTAGGGDTQYF	TGTGCCAGTAGAAGCACGGCGGGAGGAGGGGATACGCAGTATTTT	TRBV19	TRBJ2-3	few	TRBD2
CASGLRGLRREEEPTGELFF	TGTGCTAGTGGTTTGAGGGGATTGAGGCGGGAGGAAGAACCTACCGGGGAGCTGTTTTTT	TRBV12-5	TRBJ2-2	few	TRBD2
CAWSVRVTMSSPLHF	TGTGCCTGGAGTGTACGAGTCACCATGAGTTCACCCCTCCACTTT	TRBV30	TRBJ1-6	many	NA
CASSLTSGRARSSYEQYF	TGTGCCAGCAGTTTGACTAGCGGGAGGGCCCGGAGCTCCTACGAGCAGTACTTC	TRBV27	TRBJ2-7	many	TRBD2
CASSLAGALGEQYF	TGTGCCAGCAGTTTAGCGGGAGCCTTGGGCGAGCAGTACTTC	TRBV12-3/TRBV12-4	TRBJ2-7	many	NA
CATTRADMNTEAFF	TGTGCCACCACAAGAGCAGACATGAACACTGAAGCTTTCTTT	TRBV9	TRBJ1-1	few	NA
CASSENDRGVLNTEAFF	TGTGCCAGCAGCGAGAACGACAGGGGTGTATTGAACACTGAAGCTTTCTTT	TRBV13	TRBJ1-1	few	TRBD1
CASSLTSGRSGELFF	TGTGCCAGCAGCTTAACTAGCGGGAGATCCGGGGAGCTGTTTTTT	TRBV11-2	TRBJ2-2	NA	TRBD2
CAWSRQGAWEQYF	TGTGCCTGGTCCCGGCAGGGCGCGTGGGAGCAGTACTTC	TRBV30	TRBJ2-7	few	NA
CASSLSLVNEQFF	TGTGCCAGCAGCCTTAGTTTGGTGAATGAGCAGTTCTTC	TRBV7-2	TRBJ2-1	many	NA
CASSPGLLGEQFF	TGTGCCAGCAGCCCCGGACTCCTTGGGGAGCAGTTCTTC	TRBV7-8	TRBJ2-1	many	NA
CASSGQGWYQETQYF	TGTGCCAGTAGCGGGCAGGGTTGGTACCAAGAGACCCAGTACTTC	TRBV19	TRBJ2-5	NA	NA
CASSEPKTSGNPQSSYNEQFF	TGTGCCAGCAGTGAACCGAAGACTAGCGGGAATCCCCAGAGCTCCTACAATGAGCAGTTCTTC	TRBV2	TRBJ2-1	many	TRBD2
CASSPSRASTDTQYF	TGTGCCAGCAGTCCATCCCGTGCTAGCACAGATACGCAGTATTTT	TRBV12-3/TRBV12-4	TRBJ2-3	NA	NA
CASRKQNSGNTIYF	TGTGCCAGCAGAAAACAGAATTCTGGAAACACCATATATTTT	TRBV3-1	TRBJ1-3	few	NA
CASSPGTGGWEQYF	TGTGCCAGTAGTCCCGGGACAGGGGGCTGGGAGCAGTACTTC	TRBV19	TRBJ2-7	NA	TRBD1
CSARPYGGHGVNTGELFF	TGCAGTGCTAGACCCTACGGCGGGCACGGAGTGAACACCGGGGAGCTGTTTTTT	TRBV20-1	TRBJ2-2	NA	NA
CSAEGDVGLSGNTIYF	TGCAGTGCTGAAGGTGATGTGGGGCTCTCTGGAAACACCATATATTTT	TRBV20-1	TRBJ1-3	NA	NA
CSAPLTASNQPQHF	TGCAGTGCCCCCTTGACAGCTAGCAATCAGCCCCAGCATTTT	TRBV20-1	TRBJ1-5	many	NA
CSATGGEGKEETQYF	TGCAGTGCCACCGGGGGGGAGGGTAAGGAAGAGACCCAGTACTTC	TRBV20-1	TRBJ2-5	many	TRBD2
CSAREGNVKYNEQFF	TGCAGTGCTAGAGAAGGGAATGTCAAGTACAATGAGCAGTTCTTC	TRBV20-1	TRBJ2-1	many	NA
CASSSYAPRQGQSPPKVNTEAFF	TGTGCCAGCAGCTCATACGCCCCCCGGCAGGGGCAAAGTCCGCCAAAAGTGAACACTGAAGCTTTCTTT	TRBV11-3	TRBJ1-1	few	NA
CASSDDTAETQYF	TGTGCCAGCAGTGACGACACAGCAGAGACCCAGTACTTC	TRBV25-1	TRBJ2-5	few	NA
CASSLVARAKNIQYF	TGTGCCAGCAGTTTGGTGGCCCGAGCCAAAAACATTCAGTACTTC	TRBV28	TRBJ2-4	many	NA